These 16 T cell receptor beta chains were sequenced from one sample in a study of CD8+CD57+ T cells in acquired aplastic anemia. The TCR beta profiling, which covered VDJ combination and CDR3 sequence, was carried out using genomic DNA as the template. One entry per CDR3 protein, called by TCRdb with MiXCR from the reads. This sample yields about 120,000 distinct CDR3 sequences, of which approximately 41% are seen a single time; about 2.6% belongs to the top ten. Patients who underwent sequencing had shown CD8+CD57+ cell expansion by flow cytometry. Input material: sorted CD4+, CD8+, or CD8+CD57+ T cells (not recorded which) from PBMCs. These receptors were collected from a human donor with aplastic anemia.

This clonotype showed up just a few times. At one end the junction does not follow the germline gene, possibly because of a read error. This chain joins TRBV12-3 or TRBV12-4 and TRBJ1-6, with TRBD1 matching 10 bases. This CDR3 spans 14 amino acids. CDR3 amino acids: CASSLGQGNSLLHF. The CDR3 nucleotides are TGTGCCAGCAGTTTGGGACAGGGGAATTCACTCCTCCACTTT.

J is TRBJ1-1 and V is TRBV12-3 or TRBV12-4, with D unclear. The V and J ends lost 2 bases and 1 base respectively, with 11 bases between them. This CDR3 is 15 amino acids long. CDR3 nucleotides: TGTGCCAGCAGTTTATCTAAATTCGCGAACACTGAAGCTTTCTTT. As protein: CASSLSKFANTEAFF.

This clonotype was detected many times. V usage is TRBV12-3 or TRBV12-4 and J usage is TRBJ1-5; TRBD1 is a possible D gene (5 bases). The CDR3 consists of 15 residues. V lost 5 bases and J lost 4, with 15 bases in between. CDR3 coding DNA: TGTGCCAGCAGTCCCGGAGGGGCAGAGAATCAGCCCCAGCATTTT. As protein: CASSPGGAENQPQHF.

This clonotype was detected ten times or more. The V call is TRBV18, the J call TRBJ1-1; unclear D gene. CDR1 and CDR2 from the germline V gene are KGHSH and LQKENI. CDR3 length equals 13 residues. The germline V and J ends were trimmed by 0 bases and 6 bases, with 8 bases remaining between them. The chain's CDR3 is CASSPPAQSEAFF. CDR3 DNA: TGTGCCAGCTCACCACCCGCACAATCTGAAGCTTTCTTT.

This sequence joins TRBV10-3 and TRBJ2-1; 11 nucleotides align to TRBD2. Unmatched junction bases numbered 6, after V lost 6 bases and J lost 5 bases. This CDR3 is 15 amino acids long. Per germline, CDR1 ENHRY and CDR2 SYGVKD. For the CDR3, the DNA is TGTGCCATCAGCCGTACTAGCGGGGGTCACAATGAGCAGTTCTTC. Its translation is CAISRTSGGHNEQFF.

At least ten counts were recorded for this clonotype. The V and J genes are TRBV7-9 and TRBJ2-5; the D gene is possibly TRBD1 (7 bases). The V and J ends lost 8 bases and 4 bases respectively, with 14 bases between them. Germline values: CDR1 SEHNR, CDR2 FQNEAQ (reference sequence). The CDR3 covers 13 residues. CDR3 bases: TGTGCCAGCGGGCAGGGGGGTATAGAGACCCAGTACTTC. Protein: CASGQGGIETQYF. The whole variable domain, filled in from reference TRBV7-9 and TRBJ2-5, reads DTGVSQNPRHKITKRGQNVTFRCDPISEHNRLYWYRQTLGQGPEFLTYFQNEAQLEKSRLLSDRFSAERPKGSFSTLEIQRTEQGDSAMYLCASGQGGIETQYFGPGTRLLVL.

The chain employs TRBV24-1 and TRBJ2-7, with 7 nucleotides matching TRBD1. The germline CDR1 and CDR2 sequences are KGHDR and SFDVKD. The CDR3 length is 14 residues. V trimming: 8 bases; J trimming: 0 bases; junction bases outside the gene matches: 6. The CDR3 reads CATKRGPSSYEQYF. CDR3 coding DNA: TGTGCCACCAAAAGGGGGCCAAGCTCCTACGAGCAGTACTTC.

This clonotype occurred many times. CDR3 DNA sequence: TGCAGTGCTAGAGATGTCAGGGGTCCTACCCAGAACACTGAAGCTTTCTTT. Protein product: CSARDVRGPTQNTEAFF. The V call is TRBV20-1, the J call TRBJ1-1, with D maybe TRBD1 (6 bases). The CDR3 covers 17 residues. Germline V gene lookup returns CDR1 DFQATT and CDR2 SNEGSKA (reference sequence). V was cut by 0 bases and J by 1 base, with 18 bases left in between.

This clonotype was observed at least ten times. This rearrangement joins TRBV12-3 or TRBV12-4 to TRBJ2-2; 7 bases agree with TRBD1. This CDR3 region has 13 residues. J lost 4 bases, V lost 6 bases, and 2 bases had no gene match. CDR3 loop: CASRRQGTGELFF. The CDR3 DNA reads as TGTGCCAGCAGGAGACAGGGCACCGGGGAGCTGTTTTTT.

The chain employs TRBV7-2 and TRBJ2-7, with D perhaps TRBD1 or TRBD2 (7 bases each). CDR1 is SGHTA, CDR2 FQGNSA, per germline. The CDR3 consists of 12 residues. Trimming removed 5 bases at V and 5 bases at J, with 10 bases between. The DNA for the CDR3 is TGTGCCAGCAGCCCAGGGGGGGACGAGCAGTACTTC. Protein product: CASSPGGDEQYF.

CDR3 region: CAASRGTGTGADEQYV. The CDR3 bases are TGTGCCGCCAGCAGAGGTACCGGGACAGGGGCTGACGAGCAGTACGTC. This rearrangement joins TRBV15 to TRBJ2-7; 10 bases align to TRBD1. There are 16 residues in the CDR3. Per the germline V gene, CDR1 is LNHNV and CDR2 is YYDKDF (reference sequence).

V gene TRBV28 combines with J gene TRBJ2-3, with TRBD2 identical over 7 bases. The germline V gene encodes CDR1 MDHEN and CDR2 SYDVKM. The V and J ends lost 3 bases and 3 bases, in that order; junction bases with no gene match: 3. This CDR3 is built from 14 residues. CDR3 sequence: CASSFMGGTDTQYF. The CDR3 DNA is TGTGCCAGCAGTTTTATGGGGGGGACAGATACGCAGTATTTT.

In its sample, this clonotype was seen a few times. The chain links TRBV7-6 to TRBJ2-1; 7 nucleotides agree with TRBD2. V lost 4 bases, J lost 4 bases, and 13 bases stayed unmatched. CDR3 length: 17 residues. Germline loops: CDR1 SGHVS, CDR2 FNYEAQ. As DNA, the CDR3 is TGTGCCAGCAGCTCGCCGTTCGGGACTAAGGCGTACAATGAGCAGTTCTTC. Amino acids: CASSSPFGTKAYNEQFF.

CDR3 loop: CASSAGEKLFF. DNA of the CDR3: TGCGCCAGCAGTGCCGGGGAAAAACTGTTTTTT. The chain recombines TRBV10-2 with TRBJ1-4; D remains ambiguous. This CDR3 is 11 amino acids long. Germline values: CDR1 WSHSY, CDR2 SAAADI. The V and J ends lost 4 bases and 8 bases respectively, with 5 bases between them.

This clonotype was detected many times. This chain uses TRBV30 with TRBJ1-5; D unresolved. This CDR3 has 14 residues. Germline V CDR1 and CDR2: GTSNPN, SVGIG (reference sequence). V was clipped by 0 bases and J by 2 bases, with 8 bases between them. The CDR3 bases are TGTGCCTGGAGTGTGACTAATCGCAATCAGCCCCAGCATTTT. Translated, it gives CAWSVTNRNQPQHF.

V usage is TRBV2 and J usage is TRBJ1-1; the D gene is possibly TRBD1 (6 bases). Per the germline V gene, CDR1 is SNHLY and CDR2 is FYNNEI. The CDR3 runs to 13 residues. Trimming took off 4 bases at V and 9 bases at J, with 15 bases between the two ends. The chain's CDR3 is CASSAGVYTKAFF. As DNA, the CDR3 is TGTGCCAGCAGTGCAGGGGTTTACACAAAAGCTTTCTTT.